This is a list of T cell receptor beta chains from one sample in a study of cytomegalovirus exposure and HLA in healthy donors. Profiled with immunoSEQ multiplex PCR; TCRdb holds only in-frame clones, not every one. The data contain about 150,000 clones, 87% of them seen just once; the ten biggest clones take up 4.5%. Specimen: PBMCs. All receptors come from a man younger than 35 in good health and CMV-seropositive. CDR3s include the opening cysteine and the closing phenylalanine or tryptophan. The D gene is left open where the match is weak. Where a row states a size, it is once, few, many or the class of an expanded clone; other rows omit it.

j_call clone_size d_call v_call cdr3_nt cdr3_aa
TRBJ2-1 . TRBD1 TRBV27 TGTGCCAGCAACAGGGGGCAGGTCTCCTACAATGAGCAGTTCTTC CASNRGQVSYNEQFF
TRBJ2-5 . TRBD2 TRBV30 TGTGCCTGGAGTTGGGGCGGGGGAATGGAGACCCAGTACTTC CAWSWGGGMETQYF
TRBJ2-5 . TRBD1 TRBV2 TGTGCCAGCAGGCCGGGACAGGGCCAAGAGACCCAGTACTTC CASRPGQGQETQYF
TRBJ2-7 . . TRBV7-5 TGTGTCAGAAGGCCCCCTAGGGGCTACGAGCAGTACTTC CVRRPPRGYEQYF
TRBJ1-1 . . TRBV9 TGTGCCAGCAGCGTAGATGCGGGGATCACTGAAGCTTTCTTT CASSVDAGITEAFF
TRBJ1-3 . . TRBV6-5 TGTGCCAGCAGCCCTAGGGGTAACACCATATATTTT CASSPRGNTIYF
TRBJ2-2 . . TRBV5-1 TGCGCCAGCAGCTGGGACATGACCGGGGAGCTGTTTTTT CASSWDMTGELFF
TRBJ2-6 . . TRBV5-1 TGCGCCAGCAGAAGGGAGTTCTCTGGGGCCAACGTCCTGACTTTC CASRREFSGANVLTF
TRBJ1-1 . TRBD1 TRBV18 TGTGCCAGCCGTGACGCGGACAGGGGTTGGGACACTGAAGCTTTCTTT CASRDADRGWDTEAFF
TRBJ2-5 once TRBD2 TRBV30 TGTGCCTGGAGTGTTGCGGGAGTGGAGACCCAGTACTTC CAWSVAGVETQYF
TRBJ2-7 few . TRBV5-5 TGTGCCAGCAGCTACCGGCGGGGCTACGAGCAGTACTTC CASSYRRGYEQYF
TRBJ1-1 . TRBD1 TRBV7-6 TGTGCCAGCGGTCTGAGGGGGCTCTCGAACACTGAAGCTTTCTTT CASGLRGLSNTEAFF
TRBJ2-3 . TRBD2 TRBV6-5 TGTGCCAGCGGGGGACGGACTAGAGGGTATTTT CASGGRTRGYF
TRBJ1-5 . . TRBV27 TGTGCCAGCAGTCCCCGGGACAACCTTGGGAATCAGCCCCAGCATTTT CASSPRDNLGNQPQHF
TRBJ2-7 . . TRBV6-5 TGTGCCAGCAGTTACCCCGGCGGCGGCGACGAGCAGTACTTC CASSYPGGGDEQYF
TRBJ2-3 few . TRBV19 TGTGCCAGTAGTGTTGGATGGGGGGGGGCCAGCACAGATACGCAGTATTTT CASSVGWGGASTDTQYF
TRBJ2-7 . TRBD2 TRBV27 TGTGCCAGCAGCTACCCGGGGGGGACCGAGCAGTACTTC CASSYPGGTEQYF
TRBJ1-1 . . TRBV2 TGTGCCAGCATTCAGGGTCCGAACACTGAAGCTTTCTTT CASIQGPNTEAFF
TRBJ1-1 . TRBD1 TRBV5-6 TGTGCCAGCAGCGCTACAGGGGGCACTGAAGCTTTCTTT CASSATGGTEAFF
TRBJ1-2 . . TRBV29-1 TGCAGCGTTGAAGTTATAAGGAGCCTCTATGGCTACACCTTC CSVEVIRSLYGYTF
TRBJ2-4 . TRBD1 TRBV2 TGTGCCAGCATTCGGACAGGGGTGGCCAAAAACATTCAGTACTTC CASIRTGVAKNIQYF
TRBJ1-2 . TRBD1 TRBV11-2 TGTGCCAGCAGCTTTTTTTCACAGGGGGCGAAGGGCTACACCTTC CASSFFSQGAKGYTF
TRBJ1-1 once . TRBV30 TGTGCCTGGAGTGCGACAGGGAACACTGAAGCTTTCTTT CAWSATGNTEAFF
TRBJ2-7 . . TRBV5-4 TGTGCCAGCAGCTTCGGAGTTTCCTACGAGCAGTACTTC CASSFGVSYEQYF
TRBJ1-1 . . TRBV6-5 TGTGCCAGCAGTTACCTTCGGGGGGGTACTGAAGCTTTCTTT CASSYLRGGTEAFF
TRBJ1-6 . TRBD1 TRBV5-6 TGTGCCAGCAGCGGGGACAGGGACTCACCCCTCCACTTT CASSGDRDSPLHF
TRBJ2-7 many TRBD1 TRBV18 TGTGCCAGCTCACCATTGGGACAGGGGATGGACGAGCAGTACTTC CASSPLGQGMDEQYF
TRBJ2-2 . . TRBV7-8 TGTGCCAGCAACCCGCGCGGGGGCGGTGCCGGGGAGCTGTTTTTT CASNPRGGGAGELFF
TRBJ2-3 . . TRBV15 TGTGCCACCAGCAGAGGCCTTGCAGGGCGAGGCGTAGATACGCAGTATTTT CATSRGLAGRGVDTQYF
TRBJ2-1 . . TRBV9 TGTGCCAGCAGCGTAGCTGGGGGAGGCAGCAATGAGCAGTTCTTC CASSVAGGGSNEQFF
TRBJ2-3 . . TRBV5-1 TGCGCCAGCAAACCCCAGGGCGGCACAGATACGCAGTATTTT CASKPQGGTDTQYF
TRBJ1-1 . TRBD1 TRBV2 TGTGCCAGCAGGGATCTGACAGGGGGTGACACTGAAGCTTTCTTT CASRDLTGGDTEAFF
TRBJ2-6 . . TRBV30 TGTGCCTGGAGTTATCCACGAACAGGTGGCTCTGGGGCCAACGTCCTGACTTTC CAWSYPRTGGSGANVLTF
TRBJ1-3 . . TRBV4-1 TGCGCCAGCAGCCACTCGGGGAGGGTCTCTGGAAACACCATATATTTT CASSHSGRVSGNTIYF
TRBJ2-1 . . TRBV18 TGTGCCAGCTCACCACCGGGAAGGGGGACCTCCTACAATGAGCAGTTCTTC CASSPPGRGTSYNEQFF
TRBJ2-1 . TRBD2 TRBV4-1 TGCGCCAGCAGCCATAGCGGGGGGGCGTATGAGCAGTTCTTC CASSHSGGAYEQFF
TRBJ1-5 . . TRBV7-6 TGTGCCAGCAGCCGCGGGGGGGAAGAGGGCAATCAGCCCCAGCATTTT CASSRGGEEGNQPQHF
TRBJ1-3 . . TRBV4-2 TGTGCCAGCAGCCAAGATCAGGGGTCGGGAAACACCATATATTTT CASSQDQGSGNTIYF
TRBJ2-3 . TRBD2 TRBV9 TGTGCCAGCAGCGCGTCTAGCGGGGGGCCACCGGGGGATACGCAGTATTTT CASSASSGGPPGDTQYF
TRBJ1-6 . . TRBV7-9 TGTGCCAGCACCCAAGACAGGTATAATTCACCCCTCCACTTT CASTQDRYNSPLHF
TRBJ2-1 once TRBD1 TRBV7-9 TGTGCCAGCAGCTCCCCCCTGGGACAGTCCTACAATGAGCAGTTCTTC CASSSPLGQSYNEQFF
TRBJ2-3 . . TRBV6-5 TGTGCCACACACCGGGACTGGGGGGCAGATACGCAGTATTTT CATHRDWGADTQYF
TRBJ2-2 . TRBD2 TRBV27 TGTGCCAGCAGTGGACTAGCGGGGGGGACCGGGGAGCTGTTTTTT CASSGLAGGTGELFF
TRBJ1-6 . . TRBV6-5 TGTGCCAGCAGGCCCAGGGGCACGGAATCACCCCTCCACTTT CASRPRGTESPLHF
TRBJ2-7 once . TRBV15 TGTGCCACCAGCAGAGAAGGCGGGCTCGGTATGGAGTACTTC CATSREGGLGMEYF
TRBJ1-5 . . TRBV19 TGTGCCAGTAGTCCACTCCCTTCTTTACAGGATAATCAGCCCCAGCATTTT CASSPLPSLQDNQPQHF